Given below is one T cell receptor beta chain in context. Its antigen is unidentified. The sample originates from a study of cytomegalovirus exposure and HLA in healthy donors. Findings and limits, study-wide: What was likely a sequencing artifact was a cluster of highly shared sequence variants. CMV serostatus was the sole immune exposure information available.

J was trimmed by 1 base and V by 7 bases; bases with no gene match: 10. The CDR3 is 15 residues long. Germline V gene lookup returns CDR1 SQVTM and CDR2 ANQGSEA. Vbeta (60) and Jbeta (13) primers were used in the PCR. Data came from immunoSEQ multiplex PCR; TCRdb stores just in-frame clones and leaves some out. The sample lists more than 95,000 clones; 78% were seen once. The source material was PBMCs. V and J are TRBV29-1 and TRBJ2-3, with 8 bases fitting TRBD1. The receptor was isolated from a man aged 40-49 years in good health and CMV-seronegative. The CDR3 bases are TGCAGCGCCAACGGAGCGACAGGGGGCACAGATACGCAGTATTTT. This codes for CSANGATGGTDTQYF.